This T cell receptor (beta chain) was identified during a study of spatial heterogeneity in lung cancer. General study results and limits: Ubiquitous expanded tumor TCRs surfaced in blood more at resection than they did at follow-up.

Unmatched junction bases numbered 7, after V lost 7 bases and J lost 2 bases. The CDR3 totals 14 residues. Germline V lookup: CDR1 SQVTM, CDR2 ANQGSEA. This clonotype was detected a few times. Antigen specificity is unknown. TCRdb analysed the 5' RACE reads with MiXCR anew, one entry per CDR3 protein. The sample lists about 86,000 distinct CDR3 sequences, 10% to 15% occurring once. Time point defined: sample taken at primary tumor resection. Unsorted whole RNA samples from tumor, nontumor lung or frozen PBMC were sequenced. Sequences were derived from PBMCs, sampled at surgery. This TCR derives from a male donor with early-stage non-small cell lung cancer. J is TRBJ2-1 and V is TRBV29-1, with 8 bases that match TRBD1. CDR3 protein: CSAKGDRTYNEQFF. CDR3 nucleotide sequence: TGCAGCGCGAAGGGGGACAGGACCTACAATGAGCAGTTCTTC.